This TCR beta chain stems from a study of tissue T cells after allogeneic stem cell transplantation. The assay was immunoSEQ multiplex PCR, and TCRdb's table has in-frame clones only and misses some. The data show fewer than 6,500 clones, 69% seen once. Notes on the study in general: In patients and mice, blood and spleen missed much of tissue repertoire. Across patients, clones rarely overlapped, yet motif clusters were shared tissue-specifically. The patient cohort was small and clinically heterogeneous, with limited sampling depth.

The V end was cut by 4 bases, the J end by 10 bases, with 17 bases between. CDR1 is SGHVS, CDR2 FQNEAQ, per germline. The CDR3 has 14 amino acids. Autopsy tissues spanned esophagus to rectum, liver, skin, and lymphoid organs including spleen. This clone was counted between two and nine times. Antigen specificity is unknown. Here the sequenced sample was tissue from the stomach, taken at autopsy. The sequence derives from a woman aged 18 to 50 with breast cancer. This chain uses TRBV7-8 with TRBJ2-1; D is unclear. CDR3 DNA: TGTGCCAGCAGCTCTGGAGACTGGCCCCCCGAGCAGTTCTTC. It codes for CASSSGDWPPEQFF.